The sequence of this TCR beta chain was determined in a study of Graves' ophthalmopathy and Graves' hyperthyroidism. Looking at the study overall: A follow-up of 18 months without ophthalmopathy meant that hyperthyroidism was stable.

Note on this clonotype: Its specificity is not known.

General study results and limits: Also, most clonotypes expanded in the thyroid above 0.001 frequency appeared in blood.

As the template, RNA transcripts were used to amplify TCR beta CDR3 regions. First-round RT-PCR used HTBI primers; second-round multiplex PCR followed. TCRdb passed the multiplex PCR reads through MiXCR, listing each CDR3 protein once. The table has around 520,000 distinct CDR3 sequences, about 40% seen once. Germline lookup yields CDR1 MGHDK and CDR2 SYGVNS. CDR3 length equals 14 residues. Trimming stripped 3 bases from V and 12 bases from J, with 18 bases between. None of the included patients had other autoimmune diseases, uncontrolled infections, pregnancy or lactation, as these led to exclusion. Serum thyroxine and TRAb, along with clinical symptoms, thyroid ultrasound and orbital computed tomography, were what diagnosis relied on.

The receptor comes from an adult man with Graves' hyperthyroidism. Source material: peripheral blood or thyroid tissue (not recorded which). J is TRBJ2-1 and V is TRBV25-1, with a possible D match to TRBD1 (5 bases). The CDR3 region has the DNA TGTGCCAGCAGTGAGTCAACAGGCTCCGTCATGCAGTTCTTC. Its translation: CASSESTGSVMQFF. Drawing the rest from reference TRBV25-1 and TRBJ2-1, the complete variable domain is EADIYQTPRYLVIGTGKKITLECSQTMGHDKMYWYQQDPGMELHLIHYSYGVNSTEKGDLSSESTVSRIRTEHFPLTLESARPSHTSQYLCASSESTGSVMQFFGPGTRLTVL.